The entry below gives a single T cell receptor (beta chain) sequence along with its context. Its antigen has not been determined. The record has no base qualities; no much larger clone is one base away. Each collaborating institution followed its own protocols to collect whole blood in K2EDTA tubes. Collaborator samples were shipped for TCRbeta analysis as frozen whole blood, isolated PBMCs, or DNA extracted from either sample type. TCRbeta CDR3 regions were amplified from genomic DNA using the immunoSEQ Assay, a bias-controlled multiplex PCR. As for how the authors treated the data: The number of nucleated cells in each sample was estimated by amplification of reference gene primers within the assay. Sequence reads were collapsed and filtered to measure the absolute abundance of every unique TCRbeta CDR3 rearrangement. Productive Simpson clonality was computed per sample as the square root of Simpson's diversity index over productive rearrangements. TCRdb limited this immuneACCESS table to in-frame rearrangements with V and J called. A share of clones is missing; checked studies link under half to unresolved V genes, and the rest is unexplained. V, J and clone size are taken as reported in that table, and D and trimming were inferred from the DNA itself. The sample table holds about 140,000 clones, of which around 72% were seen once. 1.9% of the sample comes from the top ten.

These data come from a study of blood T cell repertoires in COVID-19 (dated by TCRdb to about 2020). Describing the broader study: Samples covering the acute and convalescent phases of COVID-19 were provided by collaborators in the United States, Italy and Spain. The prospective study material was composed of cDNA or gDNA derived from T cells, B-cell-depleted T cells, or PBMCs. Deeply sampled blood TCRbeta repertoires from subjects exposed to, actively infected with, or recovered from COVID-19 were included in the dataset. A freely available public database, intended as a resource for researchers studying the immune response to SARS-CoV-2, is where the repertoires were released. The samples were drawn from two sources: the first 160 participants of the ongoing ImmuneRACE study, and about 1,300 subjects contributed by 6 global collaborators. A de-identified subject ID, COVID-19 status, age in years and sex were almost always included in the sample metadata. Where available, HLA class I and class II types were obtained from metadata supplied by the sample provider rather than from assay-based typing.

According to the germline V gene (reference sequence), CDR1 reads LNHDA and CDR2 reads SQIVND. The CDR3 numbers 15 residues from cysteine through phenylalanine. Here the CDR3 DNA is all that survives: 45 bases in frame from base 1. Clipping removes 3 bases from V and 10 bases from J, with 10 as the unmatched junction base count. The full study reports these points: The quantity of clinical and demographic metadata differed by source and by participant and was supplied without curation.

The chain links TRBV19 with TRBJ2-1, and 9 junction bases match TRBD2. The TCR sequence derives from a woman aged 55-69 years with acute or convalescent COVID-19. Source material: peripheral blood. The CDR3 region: CASSIVLGLANEQFF. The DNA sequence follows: TGTGCCAGTAGTATTGTTTTGGGACTAGCAAACGAGCAGTTCTTC.